The clone carrying this T cell receptor beta chain has a count of ten or more. Its antigen remains unidentified. In germline, CDR1 is SGHRS, CDR2 YFSETQ. The CDR3 contains 17 residues. Unmatched junction bases numbered 8, after V lost 4 bases and J lost 6 bases. This sample stems from a study of T-cell memory formation after mild COVID-19. About the research overall: Clusters were largely donor specific. Whole-study results and caveats: CD4/CD8 balance held among clones contracting day 15 to 85, and later expanders leaned CD4+.

TCRdb fed the 5' RACE reads into MiXCR, producing one record per CDR3 protein. The table lists about 27,000 distinct CDR3 sequences, 15% to 20% of them singletons. The specimen sequenced was PBMCs or a T cell subset sorted from them (not recorded which). The receptor's source is an adult who had mild COVID-19 (a few samples of this study predate the infection). Cell type and time point are not known. This chain connects TRBV5-1 to TRBJ2-1; the match to TRBD2 covers 15 bases. The CDR3 DNA sequence: TGCGCCAGCAGCCCCGGGACTAGCGGGAGGTTGGGCAATGAGCAGTTCTTC. This translates into CASSPGTSGRLGNEQFF. The full variable domain, its missing parts supplied by reference TRBV5-1 and TRBJ2-1, is KAGVTQTPRYLIKTRGQQVTLSCSPISGHRSVSWYQQTPGQGLQFLFEYFSETQRNKGNFPGRFSGRQFSNSRSEMNVSTLELGDSALYLCASSPGTSGRLGNEQFFGPGTRLTVL.